The text below deals with one T cell receptor (beta chain). Its antigen is undetermined. This specimen comes from a study of tumor and adjacent non-tumor tissue in lung cancer. About the study: The patients, approximately nine men and 5 women, were 31 to 76 with stage I to III disease. Points from the study as a whole: Top 100 clones took a larger repertoire share in normal lung. Patients with more diverse tumor TCRs had worse survival. Tumor tissue had significantly higher TCR diversity than normal lung.

The library came from three nested PCR rounds adapted from ARM-PCR protocols. TCRdb fed the multiplex PCR reads into MiXCR, producing one record per CDR3 protein. The sample lists approximately 130,000 distinct CDR3 sequences; around three fifths were seen once. The template was RNA from unsorted bulk tissue. V shed 8 bases and J shed 6 bases, with 16 bases lying between them. CDR3 length: 14 amino acids. Looked up from germline, CDR1 is SGHAT and CDR2 is FQNNGV. The sequenced sample was lung tumor tissue. The receptor was isolated from a man aged 30 to 39 with non-small cell lung cancer. The gene calls are TRBV11-2 and TRBJ1-4; D uncertain. CDR3 in amino acids: CASVAQVGDEKLFF. DNA of the CDR3: TGTGCCAGCGTGGCCCAGGTCGGAGATGAAAAACTGTTTTTT.